The 18 T cell receptor beta chains in this list originate from one sample, sequenced in a study of human versus mouse CDR3 diversity and MHC coevolution. Sequenced by immunoSEQ multiplex PCR; TCRdb stores in-frame clones only, minus some. The sample yields roughly 80,000 clones, about 90% seen once. Sequencing used naive CD4+ T cells from blood. Documented subset: CD45RO-negative CD62L-positive naive CD4 T cells. Source of these receptors: a person between 25 and 70 years old in good health.

The CDR3 DNA follows: TGCGCCAGCAGCCAAGAGCGGAAGTTAGGGGGAGAGACCCAGTACTTC. This encodes CASSQERKLGGETQYF. The chain is built from TRBV4-1 and TRBJ2-5; weak D call: TRBD1 (6 bases). The CDR3 has 16 amino acids. Trimming removed 0 bases at V and 4 bases at J, with 15 bases between. Germline CDR1 is MGHRA and CDR2 is YSYEKL.

The V gene is TRBV27, the J gene TRBJ1-1; D is uncertain. Germline CDR1 is MNHEY and CDR2 is SMNVEV (reference sequence). The length of the CDR3 is 14 residues. V gave up 4 bases and J gave up 2 bases, with 11 bases separating them. The CDR3 DNA sequence: TGTGCCAGCAGTTCATCTACAGCAAACACTGAAGCTTTCTTT. Amino acids: CASSSSTANTEAFF.

This clone came up a few times. V gene TRBV23-1 combines with J gene TRBJ1-3; 9 bases map to TRBD1. TRBV23-1 counts as an open reading frame of uncertain function. Germline trimming cut 7 bases from V and 0 bases from J; bases unmatched to any gene: 7. CDR3 length: 16 amino acids. The CDR3 nucleotides read TGCGCCAGCACGTTACAGGGGGCCCTCTCTGGAAACACCATATATTTT. Encoded protein: CASTLQGALSGNTIYF.

V is TRBV6-1 and J is TRBJ2-1, with D perhaps TRBD2 (7 bases). Germline CDR1 is MNHNS and CDR2 is SASEGT. V lost 4 bases to trimming and J lost 2 bases, with 12 bases between them. CDR3 length equals 15 residues. The CDR3 region is CASSGTGGPYNEQFF. DNA for the CDR3: TGTGCCAGCAGTGGAACGGGGGGCCCCTACAATGAGCAGTTCTTC.

This clone has only a few counts. This rearrangement joins TRBV5-1 to TRBJ1-4; unclear D gene. The ends were cut back, 4 bases at V and 6 bases at J, with 16 bases in the middle. CDR3 size: 15 residues. Germline lookup yields CDR1 SGHRS and CDR2 YFSETQ. The CDR3 spells CASSPRPGTDEKLFF. The CDR3 DNA is TGCGCCAGCAGCCCAAGACCGGGAACGGATGAAAAACTGTTTTTT.

The chain is built from TRBV10-3 and TRBJ1-5, with D possibly TRBD1 on 6 matching bases. V was cut by 6 bases and J by 5 bases, with 11 bases left in between. There are 13 residues in the CDR3. The V gene's germline CDR1 is ENHRY and CDR2 SYGVKD. This CDR3 is CAIREGGDQPQHF. The CDR3 DNA is TGTGCCATCAGGGAAGGGGGGGATCAGCCCCAGCATTTT.

The chain employs TRBV2 and TRBJ2-3; 7 positions match TRBD2. This CDR3 comprises 15 residues. Trimming at V came to 9 bases and at J to 2 bases, leaving 11 bases not matched to a gene. Germline V gene sequence: CDR1 SNHLY, CDR2 FYNNEI. The DNA for the CDR3 is TGTGCCAGTGGGAGGGAGGGGAGCCCCACAGATACGCAGTATTTT. This encodes CASGREGSPTDTQYF.

The chain links TRBV6-1 to TRBJ1-1; TRBD1 matches at 8 bases. This CDR3 has 14 amino acids. The junction had 8 bases not matched to a gene; V was cut back by 5 bases and J by 6 bases. Germline loops: CDR1 MNHNS, CDR2 SASEGT. CDR3 sequence: CASSLQGEFAEAFF. The DNA for the CDR3 is TGTGCCAGCAGTCTACAGGGGGAGTTCGCTGAAGCTTTCTTT.

J is TRBJ2-1 and V is TRBV19, with 8 bases lining up with TRBD2. Germline CDR1 and CDR2: LNHDA and SQIVND (reference sequence). CDR3 length: 16 residues. Unmatched junction bases numbered 6, after V lost 3 bases and J lost 2 bases. CDR3 amino acids: CASSIGNGGAYNEQFF. The CDR3 DNA follows: TGTGCCAGTAGTATCGGTAACGGGGGGGCCTACAATGAGCAGTTCTTC.

The V gene is TRBV16, the J gene TRBJ2-3, with 7 bases identical to TRBD2. The CDR3 has 14 amino acids. Germline V CDR1 and CDR2: KGHSY, FQNENV. After removal of 4 bases from V and 5 bases from J, the junction contained 6 bases not matched to a gene. This CDR3 is CASSPRLARDTQYF. Here the CDR3 DNA reads TGTGCCAGCAGCCCCAGACTAGCCCGAGATACGCAGTATTTT.

This rearrangement joins TRBV19 to TRBJ2-1; possible D gene TRBD2, 5 bases. The germline CDR1 and CDR2 sequences are LNHDA and SQIVND (reference sequence). The CDR3 contains 15 residues. V lost 7 bases, J lost 0 bases, and 13 bases lay in between. The CDR3 region has the DNA TGTGCCAGTACTGGTGAGGGCTACTCCTACAATGAGCAGTTCTTC. It yields the protein CASTGEGYSYNEQFF.

The chain combines TRBV5-1 with TRBJ1-6; 8 positions match TRBD1. V was clipped by 4 bases and J by 10 bases; unmatched bases: 7. The CDR3 runs 14 residues. CDR1 and CDR2 (germline): SGHRS, YFSETQ. The CDR3: CASSGTGGRSPLHF. The CDR3 nucleotides are TGCGCCAGCAGCGGTACAGGGGGGAGATCACCCCTCCACTTT.

As DNA, the CDR3 is TGTGCCAGCAGCCAAGATTTTGGGTCTAGCGGGAGTCTGGATGAGCAGTTCTTC. Translation: CASSQDFGSSGSLDEQFF. This chain links TRBV14 with TRBJ2-1; TRBD2 aligns across 10 bases. Losses at the gene ends were 0 bases for V and 8 bases for J; bases not matched to a gene: 13. The germline V gene has CDR1 SGHDN and CDR2 FVKESK. The CDR3 is 18 amino acids.

This chain uses TRBV28 with TRBJ1-6; 7 bases are a match to TRBD1. The CDR3 length is 22 residues. The germline V gene encodes CDR1 MDHEN and CDR2 SYDVKM. Losses at the gene ends were 3 bases for V and 0 bases for J; bases not matched to a gene: 20. CDR3 in DNA: TGTGCCAGCAGTTTTCTGGCCTTGGGCAGGGGGAGATCAAGCTCCTATAATTCACCCCTCCACTTT. It translates to CASSFLALGRGRSSSYNSPLHF. Variable domain in full (rest from reference TRBV28 and TRBJ1-6): DVKVTQSSRYLVKRTGEKVFLECVQDMDHENMFWYRQDPGLGLRLIYFSYDVKMKEKGDIPEGYSVSREKKERFSLILESASTNQTSMYLCASSFLALGRGRSSSYNSPLHFGNGTRLTVT.

The chain uses TRBV6-5 and TRBJ1-2, with D possibly TRBD1 on 5 matching bases. V lost 6 bases and J lost 1, with 15 bases in between. The CDR3 is 15 amino acids. Germline V gene data show CDR1 as MNHEY and CDR2 as SVGAGI. The CDR3 here is CASSQGVGFNYGYTF. The CDR3 region has the DNA TGTGCCAGCAGCCAAGGGGTAGGGTTTAACTATGGCTACACCTTC.

The chain uses TRBV5-5 and TRBJ2-1; D perhaps matches TRBD1 (6 bases). V lost 0 bases and J 4 bases, leaving 11 bases between the germline ends. This CDR3 region has 15 residues. Germline V gene lookup returns CDR1 SGHKS and CDR2 YYEKEE (reference sequence). CDR3: CASSLGRGAYNEQFF. CDR3 DNA sequence: TGTGCCAGCAGCTTGGGCAGGGGAGCTTACAATGAGCAGTTCTTC. The full variable domain, completed using reference TRBV5-5 and TRBJ2-1, is DAGVTQSPTHLIKTRGQQVTLRCSPISGHKSVSWYQQVLGQGPQFIFQYYEKEERGRGNFPDRFSARQFPNYSSELNVNALLLGDSALYLCASSLGRGAYNEQFFGPGTRLTVL.

The chain has TRBV6-1 and TRBJ2-1; TRBD1 agrees at 12 bases. Germline V gene sequence: CDR1 MNHNS, CDR2 SASEGT. V lost 4 bases and J lost 6; bases outside the gene matches: 16. The length of the CDR3 is 19 residues. For the CDR3, the DNA is TGTGCCAGCAGTGGAAACGGCCGGGACAGGGGGCGGCGGGCCAATGAGCAGTTCTTC. Protein: CASSGNGRDRGRRANEQFF.

V is TRBV30 and J is TRBJ1-4; possible D gene TRBD1, 5 bases. V gave up 4 bases and J gave up 4 bases, with 13 bases separating them. Germline CDR1 reads GTSNPN; CDR2 reads SVGIG (reference sequence). The CDR3 sequence is 14 residues long. CDR3: CAWNRRESNEKLFF. The CDR3 DNA reads TGTGCCTGGAACAGGAGGGAAAGTAATGAAAAACTGTTTTTT.